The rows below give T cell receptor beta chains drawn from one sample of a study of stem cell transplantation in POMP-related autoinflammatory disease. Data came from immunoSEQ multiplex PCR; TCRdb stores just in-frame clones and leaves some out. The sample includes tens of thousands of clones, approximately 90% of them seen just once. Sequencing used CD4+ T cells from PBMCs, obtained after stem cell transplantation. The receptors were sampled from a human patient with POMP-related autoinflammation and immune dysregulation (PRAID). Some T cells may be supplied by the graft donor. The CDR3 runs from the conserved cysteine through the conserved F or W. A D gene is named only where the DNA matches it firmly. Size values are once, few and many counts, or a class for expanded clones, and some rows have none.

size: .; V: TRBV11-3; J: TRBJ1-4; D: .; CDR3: CASSLKSEKLFF; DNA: TGTGCCAGCAGCTTAAAGTCGGAAAAACTGTTTTTT
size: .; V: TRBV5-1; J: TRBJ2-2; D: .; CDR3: CASSLVVTGELFF; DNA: TGCGCCAGCAGCTTGGTTGTCACCGGGGAGCTGTTTTTT
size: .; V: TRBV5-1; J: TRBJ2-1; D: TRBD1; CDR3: CASSLTGTGINEQFF; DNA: TGCGCCAGCAGCCTAACCGGGACAGGGATTAATGAGCAGTTCTTC
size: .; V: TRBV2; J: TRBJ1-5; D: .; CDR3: CASSVEGSNQPQHF; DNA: TGTGCCAGCAGTGTCGAGGGGAGCAATCAGCCCCAGCATTTT
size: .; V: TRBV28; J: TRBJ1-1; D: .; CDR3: CASSLVLPLLKAFF; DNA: TGTGCCAGCAGTTTAGTCCTCCCGCTACTGAAAGCTTTCTTT
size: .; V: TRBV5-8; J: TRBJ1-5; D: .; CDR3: CASSLVGGSNQPQHF; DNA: TGTGCCAGCAGCTTGGTCGGCGGTAGCAATCAGCCCCAGCATTTT
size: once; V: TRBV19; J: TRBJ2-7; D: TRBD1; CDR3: CASSDTGGTYEQYF; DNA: TGTGCCAGTAGCGACACAGGGGGCACCTACGAGCAGTACTTC
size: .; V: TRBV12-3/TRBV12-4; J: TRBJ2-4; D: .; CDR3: CASSFTGGWIQYF; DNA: TGTGCCAGCAGTTTCACCGGGGGCTGGATTCAGTACTTC
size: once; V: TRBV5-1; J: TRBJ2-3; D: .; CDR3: CASSFEGSTDTQYF; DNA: TGCGCCAGCAGCTTCGAAGGGAGCACAGATACGCAGTATTTT
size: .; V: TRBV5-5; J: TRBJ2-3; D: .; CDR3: CASSFDLRPTDTQYF; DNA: TGTGCCAGCAGCTTCGATTTGCGTCCCACAGATACGCAGTATTTT
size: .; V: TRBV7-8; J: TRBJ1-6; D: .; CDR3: CASSLEGRNSPLHF; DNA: TGTGCCAGCAGCTTAGAGGGTAGGAATTCACCCCTCCACTTT
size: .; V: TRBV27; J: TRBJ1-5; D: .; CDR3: CASSLTQGDQPQHF; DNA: TGTGCCAGCAGCCTGACCCAAGGGGATCAGCCCCAGCATTTT
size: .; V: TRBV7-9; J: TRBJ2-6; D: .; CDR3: CASSQLRGRESGANVLTF; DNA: TGTGCCAGCAGCCAACTCCGGGGCAGGGAATCTGGGGCCAACGTCCTGACTTTC
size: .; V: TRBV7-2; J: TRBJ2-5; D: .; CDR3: CASSLSREETQYF; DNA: TGTGCCAGCAGCTTATCACGGGAAGAGACCCAGTACTTC
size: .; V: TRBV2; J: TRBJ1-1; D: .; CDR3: CASITEGATEAFF; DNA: TGTGCCAGCATTACGGAAGGGGCCACTGAAGCTTTCTTT
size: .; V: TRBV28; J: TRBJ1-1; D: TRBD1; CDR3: CASSSGTGSFF; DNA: TGTGCCAGCAGTTCCGGGACAGGCTCTTTCTTT
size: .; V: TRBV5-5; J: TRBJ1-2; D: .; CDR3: CASSFEINIYGYTF; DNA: TGTGCCAGCAGCTTCGAGATAAACATCTATGGCTACACCTTC
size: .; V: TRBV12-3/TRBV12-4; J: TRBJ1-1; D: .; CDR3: CASSSRGYAEAFF; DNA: TGTGCCAGCAGTTCGAGGGGGTACGCTGAAGCTTTCTTT
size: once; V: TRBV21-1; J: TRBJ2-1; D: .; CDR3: CASSTGLVDLNEQFF; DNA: TGTGCCAGCAGCACTGGACTAGTGGACCTCAATGAGCAGTTCTTC
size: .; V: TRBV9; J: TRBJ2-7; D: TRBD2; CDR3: CASSVATGTSVYEQYF; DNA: TGTGCCAGCAGCGTAGCGACCGGGACTAGCGTCTACGAGCAGTACTTC
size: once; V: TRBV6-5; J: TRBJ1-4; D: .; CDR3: CASSYGGNEKLFF; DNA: TGTGCCAGCAGTTACGGGGGGAATGAAAAACTGTTTTTT
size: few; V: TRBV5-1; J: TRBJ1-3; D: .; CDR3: CASSSQGHSGNTIYF; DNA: TGCGCCAGCAGCTCACAGGGACACTCTGGAAACACCATATATTTT
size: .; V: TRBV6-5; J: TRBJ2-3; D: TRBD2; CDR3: CASRKRELDTQYF; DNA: TGTGCCAGCAGGAAGCGGGAGCTAGATACGCAGTATTTT
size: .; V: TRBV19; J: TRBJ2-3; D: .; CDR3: CASSMWESTDTQYF; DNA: TGTGCCAGTAGTATGTGGGAGAGCACAGATACGCAGTATTTT
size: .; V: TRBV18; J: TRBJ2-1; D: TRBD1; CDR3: CASSPRRGTGGHEQFF; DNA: TGTGCCAGCTCACCAAGACGCGGGACAGGGGGTCATGAGCAGTTCTTC
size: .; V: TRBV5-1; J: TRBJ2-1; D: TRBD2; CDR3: CASSLTGTRGNNEQFF; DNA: TGCGCCAGCAGCTTGACCGGGACTAGAGGGAACAATGAGCAGTTCTTC
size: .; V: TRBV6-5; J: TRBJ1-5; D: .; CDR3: CASRTGYQPQHF; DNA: TGTGCCAGCAGAACAGGGTACCAGCCCCAGCATTTT
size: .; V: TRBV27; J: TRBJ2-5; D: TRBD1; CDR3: CASSLSTGKETQYF; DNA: TGTGCCAGCAGTTTATCGACAGGGAAAGAGACCCAGTACTTC
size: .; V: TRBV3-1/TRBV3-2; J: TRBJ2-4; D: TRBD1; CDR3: CASSQTGTGKNIQYF; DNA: TGTGCCAGCAGCCAAACCGGGACAGGGAAAAACATTCAGTACTTC
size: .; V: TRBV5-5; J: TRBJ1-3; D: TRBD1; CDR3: CASSLDWTGGGNTIYF; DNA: TGTGCCAGCAGCTTGGATTGGACAGGCGGAGGAAACACCATATATTTT
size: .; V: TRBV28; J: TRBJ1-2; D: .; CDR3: CASTPTGYGYTF; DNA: TGTGCCAGCACCCCGACAGGCTATGGCTACACCTTC
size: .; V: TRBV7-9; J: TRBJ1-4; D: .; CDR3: CASSSGWEKLFF; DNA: TGTGCCAGCAGCTCCGGATGGGAAAAACTGTTTTTT
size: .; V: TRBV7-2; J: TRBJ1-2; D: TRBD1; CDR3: CASSSSGTGAYGYTF; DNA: TGTGCCAGCAGCTCGTCCGGGACAGGGGCCTATGGCTACACCTTC
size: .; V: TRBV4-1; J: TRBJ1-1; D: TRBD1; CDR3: CASSHRQGAMNTEAFF; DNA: TGCGCCAGCAGCCACCGACAGGGAGCCATGAACACTGAAGCTTTCTTT
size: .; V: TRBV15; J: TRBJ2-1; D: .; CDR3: CATSRDLAAAIPSYNEQFF; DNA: TGTGCCACCAGCAGAGATTTAGCGGCTGCCATTCCTTCCTACAATGAGCAGTTCTTC
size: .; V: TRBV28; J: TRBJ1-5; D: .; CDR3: CASRRQSNQPQHF; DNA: TGTGCCAGCAGAAGACAGTCCAATCAGCCCCAGCATTTT
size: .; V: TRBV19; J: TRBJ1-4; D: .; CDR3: CASHGRGNEKLFF; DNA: TGTGCCAGCCACGGACGGGGAAATGAAAAACTGTTTTTT